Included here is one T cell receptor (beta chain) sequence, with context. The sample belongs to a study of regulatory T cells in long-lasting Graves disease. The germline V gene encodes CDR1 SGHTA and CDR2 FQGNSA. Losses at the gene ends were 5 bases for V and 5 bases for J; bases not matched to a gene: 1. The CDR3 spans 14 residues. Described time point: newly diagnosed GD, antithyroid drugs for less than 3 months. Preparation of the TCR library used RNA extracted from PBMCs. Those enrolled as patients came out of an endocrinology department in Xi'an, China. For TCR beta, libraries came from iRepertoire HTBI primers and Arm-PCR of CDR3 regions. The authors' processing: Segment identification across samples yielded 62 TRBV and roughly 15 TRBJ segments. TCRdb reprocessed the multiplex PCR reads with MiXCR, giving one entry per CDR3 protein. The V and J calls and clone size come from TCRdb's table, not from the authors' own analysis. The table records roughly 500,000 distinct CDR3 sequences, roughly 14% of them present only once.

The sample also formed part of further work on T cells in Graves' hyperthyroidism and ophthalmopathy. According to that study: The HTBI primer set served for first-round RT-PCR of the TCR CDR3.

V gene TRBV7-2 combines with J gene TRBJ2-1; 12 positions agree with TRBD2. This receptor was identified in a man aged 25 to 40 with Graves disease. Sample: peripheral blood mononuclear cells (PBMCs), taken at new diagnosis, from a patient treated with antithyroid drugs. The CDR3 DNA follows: TGTGCCAGCAGCGGACTAGCGGGACACAATGAGCAGTTCTTC. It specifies CASSGLAGHNEQFF. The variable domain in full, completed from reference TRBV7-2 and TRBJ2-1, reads GAGVSQSPSNKVTEKGKDVELRCDPISGHTALYWYRQSLGQGLEFLIYFQGNSAPDKSGLPSDRFSAERTGGSVSTLTIQRTQQEDSAVYLCASSGLAGHNEQFFGPGTRLTVL.